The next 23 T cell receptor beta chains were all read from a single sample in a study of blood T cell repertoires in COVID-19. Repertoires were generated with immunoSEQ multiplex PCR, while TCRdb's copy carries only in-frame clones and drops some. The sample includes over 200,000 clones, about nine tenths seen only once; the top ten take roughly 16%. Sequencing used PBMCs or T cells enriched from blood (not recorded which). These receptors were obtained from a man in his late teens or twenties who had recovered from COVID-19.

This chain's CDR3 is CATQGSNQPQHF. The CDR3 region has the DNA TGTGCCACCCAGGGGAGCAATCAGCCCCAGCATTTT. This chain links TRBV24-1 with TRBJ1-5, with a possible D match to TRBD1 (6 bases). The CDR3 length is 12 residues. The germline V and J ends were trimmed by 9 bases and 1 base, with 6 bases remaining between them. Per the germline V gene, CDR1 is KGHDR and CDR2 is SFDVKD.

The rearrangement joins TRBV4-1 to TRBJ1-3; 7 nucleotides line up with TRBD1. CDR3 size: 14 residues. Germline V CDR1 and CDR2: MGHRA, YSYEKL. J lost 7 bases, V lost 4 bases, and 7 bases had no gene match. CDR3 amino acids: CASSPADRANTIYF. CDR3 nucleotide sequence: TGCGCCAGCAGCCCAGCCGACAGGGCGAACACCATATATTTT.

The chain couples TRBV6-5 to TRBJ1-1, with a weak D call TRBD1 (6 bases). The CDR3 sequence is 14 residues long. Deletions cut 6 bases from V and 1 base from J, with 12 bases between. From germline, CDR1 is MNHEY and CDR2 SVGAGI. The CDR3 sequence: CASRIPGQNTEAFF. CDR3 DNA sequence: TGTGCCAGCAGAATTCCGGGACAGAACACTGAAGCTTTCTTT.

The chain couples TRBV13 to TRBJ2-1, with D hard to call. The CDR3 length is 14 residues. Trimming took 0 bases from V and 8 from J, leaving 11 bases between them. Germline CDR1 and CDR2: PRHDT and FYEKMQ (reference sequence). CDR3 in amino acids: CASSLGLSNDEQFF. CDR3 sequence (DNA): TGTGCCAGCAGCTTAGGCCTTAGCAACGATGAGCAGTTCTTC.

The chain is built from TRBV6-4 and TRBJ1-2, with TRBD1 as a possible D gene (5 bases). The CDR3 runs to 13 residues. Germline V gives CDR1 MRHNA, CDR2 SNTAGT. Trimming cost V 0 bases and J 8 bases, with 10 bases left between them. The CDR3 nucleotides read TGTGCCAGCAGTGACTCTCGGGGGTTGGGCTACACCTTC. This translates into CASSDSRGLGYTF.

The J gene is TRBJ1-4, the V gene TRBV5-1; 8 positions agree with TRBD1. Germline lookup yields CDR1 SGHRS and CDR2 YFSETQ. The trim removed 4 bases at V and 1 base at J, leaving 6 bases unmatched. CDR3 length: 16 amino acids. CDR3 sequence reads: CASSPGQGGTNEKLFF. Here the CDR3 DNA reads TGCGCCAGCAGCCCCGGACAGGGCGGAACTAATGAAAAACTGTTTTTT.

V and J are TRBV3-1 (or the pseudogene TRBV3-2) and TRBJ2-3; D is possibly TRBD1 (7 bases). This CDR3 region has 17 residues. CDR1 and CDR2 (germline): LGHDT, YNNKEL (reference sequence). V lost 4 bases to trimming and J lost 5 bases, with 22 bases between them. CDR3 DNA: TGTGCCAGCAGCCTATTTGGGAGCGGAGGGGGCGGAGATACGCAGTATTTT. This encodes CASSLFGSGGGGDTQYF.

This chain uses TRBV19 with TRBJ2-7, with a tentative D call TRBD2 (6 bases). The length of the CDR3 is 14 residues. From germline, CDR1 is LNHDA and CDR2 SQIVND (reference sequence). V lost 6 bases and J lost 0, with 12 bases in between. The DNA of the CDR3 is TGTGCCAGTAGCCAGGGAGCGGGCTCCTACGAGCAGTACTTC. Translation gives CASSQGAGSYEQYF.

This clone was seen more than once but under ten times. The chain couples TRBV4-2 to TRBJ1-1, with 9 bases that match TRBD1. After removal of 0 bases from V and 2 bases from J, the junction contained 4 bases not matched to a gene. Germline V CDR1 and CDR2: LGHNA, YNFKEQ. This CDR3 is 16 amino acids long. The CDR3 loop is CASSQDQTGGNTEAFF. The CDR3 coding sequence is TGTGCCAGCAGCCAAGACCAAACAGGGGGCAACACTGAAGCTTTCTTT.

The CDR3 sequence is CSAGGPKRGEGYNEQFF. Written as DNA, the CDR3 is TGCAGCGCCGGGGGGCCGAAGCGGGGAGAGGGCTACAATGAGCAGTTCTTC. The chain uses TRBV29-1 and TRBJ2-1, with a tentative D call TRBD2 (7 bases). The CDR3 runs 17 residues. Germline CDR1 is SQVTM and CDR2 is ANQGSEA. V lost 7 bases, J lost 3 bases, and 25 bases lay in between.

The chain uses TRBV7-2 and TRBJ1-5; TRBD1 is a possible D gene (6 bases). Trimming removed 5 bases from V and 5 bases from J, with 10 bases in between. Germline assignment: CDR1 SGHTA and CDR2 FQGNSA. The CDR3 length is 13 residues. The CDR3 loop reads CASSRGGDQPQHF. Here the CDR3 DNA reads TGTGCCAGCAGCAGGGGGGGGGATCAGCCCCAGCATTTT.

The CDR3 coding sequence is TGTGCCAGCAGACCTTCTCAGGGCATGAACACTGAAGCTTTCTTT. This translates into CASRPSQGMNTEAFF. The chain recombines TRBV28 with TRBJ1-1; D may be TRBD1 (5 bases). Trimming stripped 6 bases from V and 0 bases from J, with 14 bases between. This CDR3 has 15 amino acids. Per the germline V gene, CDR1 is MDHEN and CDR2 is SYDVKM.

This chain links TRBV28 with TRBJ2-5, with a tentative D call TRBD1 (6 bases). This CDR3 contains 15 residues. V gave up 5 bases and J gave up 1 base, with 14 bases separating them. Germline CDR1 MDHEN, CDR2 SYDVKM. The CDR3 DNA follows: TGTGCCAGCAGTCCATCAGGGGCCGGCCAAGAGACCCAGTACTTC. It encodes CASSPSGAGQETQYF.

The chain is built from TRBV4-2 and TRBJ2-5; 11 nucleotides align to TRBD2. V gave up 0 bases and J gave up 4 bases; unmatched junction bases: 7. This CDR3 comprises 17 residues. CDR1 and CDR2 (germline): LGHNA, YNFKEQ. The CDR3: CASSQDLGTSGRETQYF. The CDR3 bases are TGTGCCAGCAGCCAAGATCTGGGAACTAGCGGGAGAGAGACCCAGTACTTC.

The CDR3 loop is CASSEWGQAPYEQYF. CDR3 sequence (DNA): TGTGCCAGCAGTGAATGGGGACAGGCTCCCTACGAGCAGTACTTC. This chain uses TRBV2 with TRBJ2-7; 8 bases align to TRBD1. The V and J ends lost 2 bases and 2 bases, in that order; junction bases with no gene match: 5. CDR1 is SNHLY and CDR2 is FYNNEI in the germline V gene. This CDR3 is 15 amino acids long.

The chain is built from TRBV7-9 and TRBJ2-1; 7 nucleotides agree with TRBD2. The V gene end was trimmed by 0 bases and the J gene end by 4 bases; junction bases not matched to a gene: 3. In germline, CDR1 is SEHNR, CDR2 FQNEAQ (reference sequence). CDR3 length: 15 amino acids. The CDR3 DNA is TGTGCCAGCAGCTTAGCGCCTAGCGGATACAATGAGCAGTTCTTC. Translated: CASSLAPSGYNEQFF.

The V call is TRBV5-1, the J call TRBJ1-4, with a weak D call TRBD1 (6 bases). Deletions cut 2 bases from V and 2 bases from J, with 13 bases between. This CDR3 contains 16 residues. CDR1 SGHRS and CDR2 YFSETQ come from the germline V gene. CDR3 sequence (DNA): TGCGCCAGCAGCTTACAGGGAGGGGAGACTAATGAAAAACTGTTTTTT. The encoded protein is CASSLQGGETNEKLFF.

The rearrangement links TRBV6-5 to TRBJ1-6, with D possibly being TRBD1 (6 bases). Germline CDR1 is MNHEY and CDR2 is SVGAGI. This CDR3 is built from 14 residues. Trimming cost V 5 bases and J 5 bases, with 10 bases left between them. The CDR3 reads CASSRDNNNSPLHF. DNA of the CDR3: TGTGCCAGCAGTCGGGACAATAATAATTCACCCCTCCACTTT.

CDR3 coding DNA: TGTGCCAGCAGCTTAGCGGTGGCTAGCGGGAGTCTAGGGGACACCGGGGAGCTGTTTTTT. This gives the protein CASSLAVASGSLGDTGELFF. The chain has TRBV7-8 and TRBJ2-2, with TRBD2 matching over 10 bases. The V gene's germline CDR1 is SGHVS and CDR2 FQNEAQ. J was trimmed by 3 bases and V by 0 bases; bases with no gene match: 13. CDR3 length equals 20 residues.

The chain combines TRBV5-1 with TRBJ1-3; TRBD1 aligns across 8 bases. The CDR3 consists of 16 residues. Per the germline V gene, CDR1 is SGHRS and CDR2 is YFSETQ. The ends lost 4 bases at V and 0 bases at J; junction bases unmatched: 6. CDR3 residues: CASSTDRASSGNTIYF. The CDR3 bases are TGCGCCAGCAGCACGGACAGGGCTTCCTCTGGAAACACCATATATTTT.

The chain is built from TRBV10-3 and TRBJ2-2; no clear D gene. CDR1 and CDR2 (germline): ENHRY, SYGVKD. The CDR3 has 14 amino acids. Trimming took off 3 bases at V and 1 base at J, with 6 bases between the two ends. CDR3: CAISETVNTGELFF. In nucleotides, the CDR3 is TGTGCCATCAGTGAAACGGTGAACACCGGGGAGCTGTTTTTT.

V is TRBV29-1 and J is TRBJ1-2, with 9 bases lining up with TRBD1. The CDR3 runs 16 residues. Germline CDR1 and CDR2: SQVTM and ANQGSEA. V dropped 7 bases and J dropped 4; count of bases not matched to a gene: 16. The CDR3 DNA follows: TGCAGCGCGATTCCGGGACAGGGATATGAGGGCTATGGCTACACCTTC. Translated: CSAIPGQGYEGYGYTF.

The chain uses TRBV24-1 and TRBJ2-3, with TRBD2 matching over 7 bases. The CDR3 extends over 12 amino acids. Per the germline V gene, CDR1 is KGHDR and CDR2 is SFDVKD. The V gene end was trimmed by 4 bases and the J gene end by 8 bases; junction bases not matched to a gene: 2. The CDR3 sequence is CATSEPGGTQYF. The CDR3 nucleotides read TGTGCCACCAGTGAGCCGGGGGGTACGCAGTATTTT.